This T cell receptor (beta chain) comes out of a study of response to subunit inactivated influenza vaccine. Findings and caveats of the study: The study's authors posited that every seasonal influenza vaccination enlists few new T cells.

Germline trimming cut 10 bases from V and 6 bases from J; bases unmatched to any gene: 15. The CDR3 covers 15 residues. Germline CDR1 is SEHNR and CDR2 is FQNEAQ (reference sequence). Details on this clonotype: Its target is unknown.

Via MiXCR, TCRdb re-called the RT-PCR reads, giving one row per CDR3 protein. The sample carries about 480,000 distinct CDR3 sequences, about 25% recorded once. This clonotype was sampled from a man over 45 who received an inactivated influenza vaccine. This specimen consisted of CD4+ T cells sorted from PBMCs, obtained 5 days after vaccination. The rearrangement joins TRBV7-9 to TRBJ2-1; 7 bases fit TRBD1. As DNA, the CDR3 is TGTGCCATGGGCCCCGGGCTCGGACAGGTCAATGAGCAGTTCTTC. Translating it yields CAMGPGLGQVNEQFF.